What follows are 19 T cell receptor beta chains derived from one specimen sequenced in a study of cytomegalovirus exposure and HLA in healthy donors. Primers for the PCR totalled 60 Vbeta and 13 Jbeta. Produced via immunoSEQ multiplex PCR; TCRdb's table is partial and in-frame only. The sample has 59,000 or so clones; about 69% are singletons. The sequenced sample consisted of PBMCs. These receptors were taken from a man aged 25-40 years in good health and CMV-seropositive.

The CDR3 reads CASGGKGLNTEAFF. CDR3 DNA: TGTGCCAGCGGAGGCAAGGGATTGAACACTGAAGCTTTCTTT. This chain connects TRBV6-1 to TRBJ1-1; no clear D. CDR1 and CDR2 (germline): MNHNS, SASEGT. Trimming removed 8 bases at V and 0 bases at J, with 13 bases between. The CDR3 length is 14 residues.

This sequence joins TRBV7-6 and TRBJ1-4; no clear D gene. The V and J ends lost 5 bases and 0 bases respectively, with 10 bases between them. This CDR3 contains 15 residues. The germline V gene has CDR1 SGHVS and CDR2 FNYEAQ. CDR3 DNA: TGTGCCAGCAGCCCCCACAAGACAACTAATGAAAAACTGTTTTTT. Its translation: CASSPHKTTNEKLFF. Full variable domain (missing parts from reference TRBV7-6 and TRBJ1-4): GAGVSQSPRYKVTKRGQDVALRCDPISGHVSLYWYRQALGQGPEFLTYFNYEAQQDKSGLPNDRFSAERPEGSISTLTIQRTEQRDSAMYRCASSPHKTTNEKLFFGSGTQLSVL.

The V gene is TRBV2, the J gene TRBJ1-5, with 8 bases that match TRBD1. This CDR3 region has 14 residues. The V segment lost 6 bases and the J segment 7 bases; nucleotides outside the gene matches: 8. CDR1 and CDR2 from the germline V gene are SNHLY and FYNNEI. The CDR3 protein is CASSPQGAGQPQHF. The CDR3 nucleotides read TGTGCCAGCAGCCCCCAGGGGGCGGGACAGCCCCAGCATTTT.

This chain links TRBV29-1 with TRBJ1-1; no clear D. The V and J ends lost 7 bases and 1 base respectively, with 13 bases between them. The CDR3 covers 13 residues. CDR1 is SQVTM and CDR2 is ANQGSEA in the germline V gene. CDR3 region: CSGESRPNTEAFF. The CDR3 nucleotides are TGCAGCGGGGAGTCCCGGCCGAACACTGAAGCTTTCTTT.

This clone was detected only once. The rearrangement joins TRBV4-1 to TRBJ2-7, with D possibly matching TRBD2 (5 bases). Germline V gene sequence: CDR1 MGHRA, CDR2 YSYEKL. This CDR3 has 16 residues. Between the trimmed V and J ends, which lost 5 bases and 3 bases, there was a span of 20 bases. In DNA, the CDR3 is TGCGCCAGCAGCGCAACGGTGGCATCTGCGGGCTACGAGCAGTACTTC. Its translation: CASSATVASAGYEQYF.

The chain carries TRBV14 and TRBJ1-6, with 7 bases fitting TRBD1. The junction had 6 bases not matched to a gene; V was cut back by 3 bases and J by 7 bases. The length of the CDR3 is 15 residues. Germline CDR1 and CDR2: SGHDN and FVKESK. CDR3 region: CASSQRPGGNSPLHF. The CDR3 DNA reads TGTGCCAGCAGCCAGAGGCCAGGGGGAAATTCACCCCTCCACTTT.

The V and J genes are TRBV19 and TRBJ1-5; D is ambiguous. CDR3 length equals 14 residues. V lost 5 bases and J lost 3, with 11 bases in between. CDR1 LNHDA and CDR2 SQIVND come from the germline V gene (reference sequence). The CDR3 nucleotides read TGTGCCAGTAGTTATCAGGAAAACAATCAGCCCCAGCATTTT. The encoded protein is CASSYQENNQPQHF.

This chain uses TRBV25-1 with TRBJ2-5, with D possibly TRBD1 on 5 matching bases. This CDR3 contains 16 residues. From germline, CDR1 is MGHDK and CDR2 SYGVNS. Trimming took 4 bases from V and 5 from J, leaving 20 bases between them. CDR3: CASSGPGYRAWETQYF. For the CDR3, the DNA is TGTGCCAGCAGTGGTCCAGGGTATAGGGCGTGGGAGACCCAGTACTTC.

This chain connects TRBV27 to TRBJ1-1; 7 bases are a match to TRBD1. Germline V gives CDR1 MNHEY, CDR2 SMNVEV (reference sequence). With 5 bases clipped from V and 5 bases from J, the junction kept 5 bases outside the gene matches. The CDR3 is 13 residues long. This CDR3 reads CASSKGALTEAFF. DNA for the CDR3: TGTGCCAGCAGTAAGGGGGCGCTTACTGAAGCTTTCTTT.

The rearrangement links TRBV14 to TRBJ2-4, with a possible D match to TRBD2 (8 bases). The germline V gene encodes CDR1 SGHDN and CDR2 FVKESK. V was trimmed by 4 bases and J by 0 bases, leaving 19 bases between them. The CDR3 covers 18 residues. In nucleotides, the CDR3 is TGTGCCAGCAGCCCCTCGGGAGGGACAGTACTAGCCAAAAACATTCAGTACTTC. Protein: CASSPSGGTVLAKNIQYF.

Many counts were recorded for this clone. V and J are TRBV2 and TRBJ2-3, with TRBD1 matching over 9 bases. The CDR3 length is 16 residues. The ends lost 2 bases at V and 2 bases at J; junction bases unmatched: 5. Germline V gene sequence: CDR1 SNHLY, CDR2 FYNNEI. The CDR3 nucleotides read TGTGCCAGCAGTGAAACGCGGACAGGGGCCACAGATACGCAGTATTTT. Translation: CASSETRTGATDTQYF.

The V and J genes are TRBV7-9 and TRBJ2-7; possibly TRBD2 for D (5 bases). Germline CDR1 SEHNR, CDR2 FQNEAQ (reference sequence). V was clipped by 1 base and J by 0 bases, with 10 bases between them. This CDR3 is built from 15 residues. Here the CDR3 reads CASSLVRGYSYEQYF. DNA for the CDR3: TGTGCCAGCAGCTTAGTTCGGGGATACTCCTACGAGCAGTACTTC.

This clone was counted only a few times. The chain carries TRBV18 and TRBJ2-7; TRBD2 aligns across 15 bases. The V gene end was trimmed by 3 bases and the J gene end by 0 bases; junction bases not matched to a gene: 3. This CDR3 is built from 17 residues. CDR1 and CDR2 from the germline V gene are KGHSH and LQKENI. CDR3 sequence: CASSPGLAGGPSYEQYF. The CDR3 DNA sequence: TGTGCCAGCTCACCGGGACTAGCGGGGGGACCCTCCTACGAGCAGTACTTC.

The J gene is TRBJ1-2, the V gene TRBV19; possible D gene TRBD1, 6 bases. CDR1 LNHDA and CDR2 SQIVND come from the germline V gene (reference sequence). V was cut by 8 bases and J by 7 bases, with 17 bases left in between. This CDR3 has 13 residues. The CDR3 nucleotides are TGTGCCAGTGCCCGGACAGAGGCCGGTGGCTACACCTTC. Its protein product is CASARTEAGGYTF.

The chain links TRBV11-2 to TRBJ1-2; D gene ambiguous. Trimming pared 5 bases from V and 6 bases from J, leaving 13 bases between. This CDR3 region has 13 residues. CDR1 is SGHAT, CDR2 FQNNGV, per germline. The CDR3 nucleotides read TGTGCCAGCAGCCTGTCTAGGCTCAATGGCTACACCTTC. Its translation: CASSLSRLNGYTF.

The CDR3 DNA is TGTGCCAGCAGCTTGGCGGGGGGCGGGAACACTGAAGCTTTCTTT. Its translation is CASSLAGGGNTEAFF. The rearrangement links TRBV5-4 to TRBJ1-1, with D possibly being TRBD1 (6 bases). Trimming stripped 0 bases from V and 1 base from J, with 10 bases between. The CDR3 runs 15 residues. Germline V gives CDR1 SGHNT, CDR2 YYREEE (reference sequence).

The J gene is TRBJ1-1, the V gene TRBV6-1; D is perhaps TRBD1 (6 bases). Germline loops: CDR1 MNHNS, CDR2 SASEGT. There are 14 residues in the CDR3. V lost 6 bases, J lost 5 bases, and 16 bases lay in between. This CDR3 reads CASSSAGGGTEAFF. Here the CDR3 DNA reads TGTGCCAGCAGCTCCGCGGGAGGGGGTACTGAAGCTTTCTTT.

DNA of the CDR3: TGTGCCAGCAGCTTGGCCGGGTCCGCCCAGGAGACCCAGTACTTC. Translation: CASSLAGSAQETQYF. The chain uses TRBV5-4 and TRBJ2-5, with D unresolved. The CDR3 length is 15 residues. Germline CDR1 and CDR2: SGHNT and YYREEE (reference sequence). Trimming shortened V by 0 bases and J by 5 bases, and 14 bases separated the two germline ends.

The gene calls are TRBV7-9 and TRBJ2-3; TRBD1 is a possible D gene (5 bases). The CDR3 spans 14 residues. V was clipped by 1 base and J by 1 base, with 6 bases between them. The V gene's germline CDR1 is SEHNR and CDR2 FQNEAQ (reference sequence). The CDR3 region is CASSLVQGTDTQYF. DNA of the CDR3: TGTGCCAGCAGCTTAGTACAGGGCACAGATACGCAGTATTTT.